A selection of T cell receptor beta chains follows, all from one sample in a study of blood T cell repertoires in COVID-19. Sequenced by immunoSEQ multiplex PCR; TCRdb stores in-frame clones only, minus some. The table lists 200,000 to 250,000 clones, roughly 85% of them singletons. The sequenced sample was peripheral blood. The receptor source for this set is a young woman who had recovered from COVID-19. CDR3s include the opening cysteine and the closing phenylalanine or tryptophan. The D gene is left open where the match is weak. Clone size appears in some rows only: once, few, many, or a class for an expanded clone.

V gene	D gene	clone size	J gene	CDR3 DNA	CDR3 protein
TRBV11-3	TRBD2	NA	TRBJ2-1	TGTGCCAGCAGTTTAGCGGGAGGGGCGGTTGAGCAGTTCTTC	CASSLAGGAVEQFF
TRBV14	TRBD1	NA	TRBJ1-6	TGTGCCAGCAGCGCCGGGACAGCCAATTCACCCCTCCACTTT	CASSAGTANSPLHF
TRBV7-2	NA	NA	TRBJ1-6	TGTGCCAGCAGCTTAAGAGCCACTAATTCACCCCTCCACTTT	CASSLRATNSPLHF
TRBV15	NA	NA	TRBJ1-5	TGTGCCACCAGCAGAGATGTGGGGCAGAATCAGCCCCAGCATTTT	CATSRDVGQNQPQHF
TRBV5-6	NA	NA	TRBJ1-2	TGTGCCAGCAGCTTGGGTCAGGCAGGGGAGAACTATGGCTACACCTTC	CASSLGQAGENYGYTF
TRBV25-1	TRBD2	few	TRBJ2-5	TGTGCCAGCAGTGTTACCGGACTAGCTCTACAAGAGACCCAGTACTTC	CASSVTGLALQETQYF
TRBV29-1	TRBD1	NA	TRBJ1-2	TGCAGCGCACCCGGGACAGGGGCCACTAACTATGGCTACACCTTC	CSAPGTGATNYGYTF
TRBV27	TRBD2	NA	TRBJ2-3	TGTGCCAGCGGCCCTTGGCGGAGCGGGAGGAACACAGATACGCAGTATTTT	CASGPWRSGRNTDTQYF
TRBV28	NA	NA	TRBJ1-1	TGTGCCAGCAGTAGGGGTGACACCACTGAAGCTTTCTTT	CASSRGDTTEAFF
TRBV5-5	TRBD1	NA	TRBJ1-3	TGTGCCAGCAGTCTGGACAGGGGGGACACCATATATTTT	CASSLDRGDTIYF
TRBV4-2	NA	NA	TRBJ1-2	TGTGCCAGCAGCCAAGTGACGCCCCCCGCCGGGGGAAACTATGGCTACACCTTC	CASSQVTPPAGGNYGYTF
TRBV9	TRBD1	NA	TRBJ1-1	TGTGCCAGCAGCCTCGGACAGGGACTTACTGAAGCTTTCTTT	CASSLGQGLTEAFF
TRBV6-6	NA	NA	TRBJ1-2	TGTGCCAGCAACCTCAATCCGTCCTCGGGGAACTATGGCTACACCTTC	CASNLNPSSGNYGYTF
TRBV5-8	NA	NA	TRBJ2-5	TGTGCCAGCAGCTTGGCCAGGGGGACCCAGTACTTC	CASSLARGTQYF
TRBV30	TRBD1	NA	TRBJ1-6	TGTGCCTGGAGCGGGACAGGGGCAAATTCACCCCTCCACTTT	CAWSGTGANSPLHF